A selection of T cell receptor beta chains follows, all from one sample in a study of CD8 T cells in Susac syndrome. TCRdb reprocessed the immunoSEQ multiplex PCR reads via MiXCR and lists one record per CDR3 protein. Of some 150,000 distinct CDR3 sequences listed, around 95% were seen once; the top ten hold more than 0.2%. The sequencing input was CD8+ T cells from PBMCs. Receptor source: a human donor with multiple sclerosis. CDR3s include the opening cysteine and the closing phenylalanine or tryptophan. The D gene is left open where the match is weak. Rows may omit the clone size; those that give it use once, few, many or a size class.

j_call clone_size v_call d_call cdr3_nt cdr3_aa
TRBJ2-5 NA TRBV27 TRBD1 TGTGCCAGCATTAAGCAGGGGGCAGGGAAGGAGACCCAGTACTTC CASIKQGAGKETQYF
TRBJ2-7 NA TRBV29-1 NA TGCAGCGTTCCGGGTCGGGGATACGAGCAGTACTTC CSVPGRGYEQYF
TRBJ2-3 NA TRBV7-8 NA TGTGCCAGCAGCCCCGGGCCCAGGCCGTATTTT CASSPGPRPYF
TRBJ2-3 NA TRBV7-9 TRBD1 TGTGCCAGCAGCTCCCGACAGGGACGGCTTAGGGATACGCAGTATTTT CASSSRQGRLRDTQYF
TRBJ1-5 NA TRBV11-1 NA TGTGCCAGCAGTTTACATCAGCCCCAGCATTTT CASSLHQPQHF
TRBJ1-6 NA TRBV9 TRBD1 TGTGCCAGCAGCGTATCGGGACAGGGAAGAGATTCACCCCTCCACTTT CASSVSGQGRDSPLHF
TRBJ2-6 once TRBV3-1 NA TGTGCCAGCAGGAAATTCGGGGCCAACGTCCTGACTTTC CASRKFGANVLTF
TRBJ2-7 NA TRBV28 NA TGTGCCAGCAGTTTAAGGGGCTACTACTCCTACGAGCAGTACTTC CASSLRGYYSYEQYF
TRBJ1-4 once TRBV7-9 TRBD1 TGTGCCAGCACCGACAGGGCTGATCTGTTTTTT CASTDRADLFF
TRBJ2-7 NA TRBV27 TRBD2 TGTGCCAGCGGTGTAGCGGGGGGGCCCTGGTACGAGCAGTACTTC CASGVAGGPWYEQYF
TRBJ2-1 NA TRBV25-1 TRBD1 TGTGCCAGCAGTGGCACCGGGATAGGGGGCCATGAGCAGTTCTTC CASSGTGIGGHEQFF
TRBJ2-1 NA TRBV5-1 NA TGCGCCAGCAGCAGGTGGACAGCCTACAATGAGCAGTTCTTC CASSRWTAYNEQFF
TRBJ2-7 NA TRBV5-1 TRBD1 TGCGCCAGCAGCTCCTGGACAGGGGACGAGCAGTACTTC CASSSWTGDEQYF
TRBJ1-2 NA TRBV18 TRBD1 TGTGCCAGCTCACCCGGGACAGGGTACGATGGCTACACCTTC CASSPGTGYDGYTF
TRBJ1-2 NA TRBV29-1 NA TGCAGCGTTGTGCCCGGGGAAGGTGGCTACACCTTC CSVVPGEGGYTF
TRBJ1-1 once TRBV9 NA TGTGCCAGCAGCGTAATCACTGAAGCTTTCTTT CASSVITEAFF
TRBJ2-7 NA TRBV18 NA TGTGCCAGCTCTCCCGGGACACACTCCTACGAGCAGTACTTC CASSPGTHSYEQYF
TRBJ2-7 NA TRBV14 TRBD2 TGTGCCAGCAGCCCACTTAAGGGACTAGCGGGGGGCCGCCTTACCTACGAGCAGTACTTC CASSPLKGLAGGRLTYEQYF
TRBJ1-1 NA TRBV9 TRBD1 TGTGCCAGCAGCTCAGCGGGGACAGGGGTGGCTTTCTTT CASSSAGTGVAFF
TRBJ2-5 NA TRBV13 NA TGTGCCAGCAGCTCCTCCTCACCCCCTGACGAGACCCAGTACTTC CASSSSSPPDETQYF
TRBJ2-3 NA TRBV9 NA TGTGCCAGCAGCGTAGCTAAGGACCCCTCGGGGAGGCGAGATACGCAGTATTTT CASSVAKDPSGRRDTQYF
TRBJ1-2 NA TRBV11-2 NA TGTGCCAGCAGCTTAGCCGGGCCGCTTAACTATGGCTACACCTTC CASSLAGPLNYGYTF
TRBJ1-5 once TRBV12-3/TRBV12-4 TRBD1 TGTGCCAGCAGTTCGTACAGGGGAGGCCAGCCCCAGCATTTT CASSSYRGGQPQHF
TRBJ2-7 once TRBV27 NA TGTGCCAGCAGGTTAGGTGTTTCGGATACTTACGAGCAGTACTTC CASRLGVSDTYEQYF
TRBJ2-3 NA TRBV20-1 NA TGCAGTGCTTCTCCTAGGGGGGATACGCAGTATTTT CSASPRGDTQYF
TRBJ1-2 NA TRBV20-1 TRBD1 TGCAGTGCTATGGCAGGGGGCTTAGTCTATGGCTACACCTTC CSAMAGGLVYGYTF
TRBJ2-1 NA TRBV27 NA TGTGCCAGCAGTTTAGGAGGGGCCAGGAATGAGCAGTTCTTC CASSLGGARNEQFF
TRBJ2-7 NA TRBV6-2/TRBV6-3 NA TGTGCCAGCAGTTACTCGGCCAGACTTGTCTCCTACGAGCAGTACTTC CASSYSARLVSYEQYF
TRBJ2-7 NA TRBV12-3/TRBV12-4 NA TGTGCCAGCAGTTTAGGGGCCCCCTACGAGCAGTACTTC CASSLGAPYEQYF
TRBJ1-1 NA TRBV5-1 NA TGCGCCAGCAGCTCGTCACAGGGTGAAGCTTTCTTT CASSSSQGEAFF
TRBJ1-1 NA TRBV18 NA TGTGCCAGCTCACCGGGGGGTGTTGAAGCTTTCTTT CASSPGGVEAFF
TRBJ2-7 NA TRBV20-1 NA TGCAGTGCTAGAGATCCTTCGGGGGTTCAATACGAGCAGTACTTC CSARDPSGVQYEQYF
TRBJ2-7 NA TRBV30 TRBD1 TGTGCCTGGAGTCTACAGGGGACAGAATCCTACGAGCAGTACTTC CAWSLQGTESYEQYF
TRBJ2-1 NA TRBV29-1 NA TGCAGCGACCGGGGGGACAGCGAATACAATGAGCAGTTCTTC CSDRGDSEYNEQFF
TRBJ1-2 NA TRBV7-9 NA TGTGCCAGCAGCTTTGGGGGGATAAACTCTAACTATGGCTACACCTTC CASSFGGINSNYGYTF
TRBJ1-2 NA TRBV28 TRBD1 TGTGCCAGCAGTCAATCTCGGGGGACAGAGCACTATGGCTACACCTTC CASSQSRGTEHYGYTF
TRBJ1-5 NA TRBV13 NA TGTGCCAGCAGCTACAACAATCAGCCCCAGCATTTT CASSYNNQPQHF
TRBJ1-4 NA TRBV20-1 NA TGCAGTGCTAGAGATCGGCGAGAGGGGAATGAAAAACTGTTTTTT CSARDRREGNEKLFF
TRBJ2-7 NA TRBV30 NA TGTGCCTGGAGCCTAGGACTGGATTTGGAGGACGAGCAGTACTTC CAWSLGLDLEDEQYF
TRBJ2-2 NA TRBV4-1 NA TGCGCCAGCAGCCACCTCGGGACGACCAACACCGGGGAGCTGTTTTTT CASSHLGTTNTGELFF
TRBJ2-5 few TRBV25-1 NA TGTGCCAGCGAGTGGGAGACCCAGTACTTC CASEWETQYF
TRBJ2-7 few TRBV19 TRBD1 TGTGCCAGTAGTTTCACAGGGGGCTACGAGCAGTACTTC CASSFTGGYEQYF
TRBJ2-1 NA TRBV11-1 TRBD2 TGTGCCAGCAGCATGCTAGCGGCCTCCTACAATGAGCAGTTCTTC CASSMLAASYNEQFF
TRBJ1-6 NA TRBV6-2/TRBV6-3 NA TGTGCCAGCAGACTAAGGACAGCCGATTCACCCCTCCACTTT CASRLRTADSPLHF
TRBJ2-3 NA TRBV20-1 TRBD1 TGCAGTGCTAGCCTCCCCGCGGACAGGCTCACAGATACGCAGTATTTT CSASLPADRLTDTQYF
TRBJ2-3 NA TRBV24-1 NA TGTGCCACCAGTGATCGGGACTCACGCACAGATACGCAGTATTTT CATSDRDSRTDTQYF
TRBJ2-7 NA TRBV13 NA TGTGCCAGCAGCTACGGGACTCGTAACTACGAGCAGTACTTC CASSYGTRNYEQYF
TRBJ1-6 NA TRBV2 NA TGTGCCAGCGTAGGGGCTTATAATTCACCCCTCCACTTT CASVGAYNSPLHF
TRBJ2-1 once TRBV12-3/TRBV12-4 NA TGTGCCAGCAAGGTAGTGGCTAGCTCCTACAATGAGCAGTTCTTC CASKVVASSYNEQFF
TRBJ2-7 NA TRBV29-1 TRBD2 TGCAGCGTTGAAGTCCCTCGGGGCGGGGGGCCGTTACCCTACGAGCAGTACTTC CSVEVPRGGGPLPYEQYF
TRBJ2-3 NA TRBV7-9 NA TGTGCCAGCAGCAGCCCCCAGCCGGGGAGCACAGATACGCAGTATTTT CASSSPQPGSTDTQYF
TRBJ2-2 NA TRBV20-1 TRBD1 TGCAGTGCTCCCGGTGCTTCGGACAGGGCGGGACGTGGGGAGCTGTTTTTT CSAPGASDRAGRGELFF
TRBJ2-7 once TRBV20-1 NA TGCAGTGCTAGGGCCAGAGACTACGAGCAGTACTTC CSARARDYEQYF
TRBJ1-2 NA TRBV30 TRBD1 TGTGCCTGTCGGACAGGGGAAGGCTACACCTTC CACRTGEGYTF